The 21 T cell receptor beta chains reported below all come from one sample, sequenced in a study of shared clonotypes between healthy human individuals. Measured with immunoSEQ multiplex PCR; TCRdb has only the in-frame clones, and not every one. The sample yields fewer than 1.4 million clones, 75% to 80% seen once. The sequenced sample was memory CD4+ T cells from PBMCs. Subset specified: CD45RA-negative fraction. These receptors were taken from a man younger than 35 in good health. Some clones in this sample may be carry-over from other donors' samples.

This chain joins TRBV25-1 and TRBJ1-1; maybe TRBD1 (5 bases). Germline CDR1 reads MGHDK; CDR2 reads SYGVNS. The CDR3 is made up of 15 amino acids. Trimming removed 2 bases from V and 1 base from J, with 11 bases in between. The CDR3 DNA is TGTGCCAGCAGTGAACACGGGGCGGGGAACACTGAAGCTTTCTTT. It codes for CASSEHGAGNTEAFF.

The chain recombines TRBV27 with TRBJ1-1; 11 positions agree with TRBD1. V shed 1 base, J shed 6 bases, and the junction held 19 bases outside the gene matches. The germline V gene has CDR1 MNHEY and CDR2 SMNVEV (reference sequence). The CDR3 runs 20 residues. This CDR3 is CASSLFGGSGQGGRSAEAFF. DNA for the CDR3: TGTGCCAGCAGTTTATTTGGTGGTTCGGGACAGGGGGGTAGAAGTGCTGAAGCTTTCTTT.

This CDR3 is CASSERRTEAFF. DNA of the CDR3: TGTGCCAGCAGTGAGCGACGGACTGAAGCTTTCTTT. The chain is built from TRBV6-1 and TRBJ1-1; D remains ambiguous. The germline gives CDR1 MNHNS, CDR2 SASEGT. The V and J ends lost 3 bases and 5 bases respectively, with 7 bases between them. CDR3 length: 12 residues.

The rearrangement links TRBV7-2 to TRBJ2-1; 10 bases align to TRBD2. The germline V gene has CDR1 SGHTA and CDR2 FQGNSA. The junction had 8 bases not matched to a gene; V was cut back by 2 bases and J by 4 bases. The CDR3 is made up of 17 amino acids. CDR3 loop: CASSLRGRTSGYNEQFF. The DNA of the CDR3 is TGTGCCAGCAGCTTACGGGGTCGGACTAGCGGATACAATGAGCAGTTCTTC.

V gene TRBV7-9 combines with J gene TRBJ2-7; 7 nucleotides line up with TRBD2. Germline CDR1 and CDR2: SEHNR and FQNEAQ (reference sequence). The junction had 13 bases not matched to a gene; V was cut back by 5 bases and J by 6 bases. CDR3 length: 15 amino acids. The CDR3 loop is CASSLGGSSGSEQYF. CDR3 DNA: TGTGCCAGCAGCCTCGGGGGGTCCTCTGGGTCCGAGCAGTACTTC.

This rearrangement joins TRBV2 to TRBJ2-1; 7 bases are a match to TRBD2. Per the germline V gene, CDR1 is SNHLY and CDR2 is FYNNEI. The CDR3 has 14 amino acids. Trimming removed 6 bases from V and 5 bases from J; junction bases left unmatched: 7. CDR3 sequence (DNA): TGTGCCAGCAGGGCGGGCGGGAGCGACAATGAGCAGTTCTTC. It is translated as CASRAGGSDNEQFF.

This clone was found many times. The chain carries TRBV11-3 and TRBJ2-7; D call uncertain. V dropped 1 base and J dropped 3 bases, with 13 bases sitting between them. Germline V gene data show CDR1 as SGHNT and CDR2 as YENEEA. This CDR3 spans 15 amino acids. This chain's CDR3 is CASSLVFGPGYEQYF. DNA of the CDR3: TGTGCCAGCAGCTTAGTTTTCGGACCGGGCTACGAGCAGTACTTC. The full variable domain, with the rest looked up from reference TRBV11-3 and TRBJ2-7, is EAGVVQSPRYKIIEKKQPVAFWCNPISGHNTLYWYLQNLGQGPELLIRYENEEAVDDSQLPKDRFSAERLKGVDSTLKIQPAELGDSAVYLCASSLVFGPGYEQYFGPGTRLTVT.

This clone has more than one count but fewer than ten. The chain has TRBV27 and TRBJ2-4, with 8 bases matching TRBD2. The CDR3 contains 15 residues. CDR1 and CDR2 (germline): MNHEY, SMNVEV (reference sequence). Unmatched junction bases numbered 9, after V lost 3 bases and J lost 8 bases. The CDR3 sequence: CASSLGAGVGYIQYF. The CDR3 DNA reads as TGTGCCAGCAGTTTGGGAGCGGGAGTGGGGTACATTCAGTACTTC.

The V and J genes are TRBV5-1 and TRBJ1-3; D perhaps matches TRBD1 (6 bases). The germline V gene encodes CDR1 SGHRS and CDR2 YFSETQ. Trimming removed 4 bases from V and 4 bases from J, with 12 bases in between. This CDR3 is 14 amino acids long. Here the CDR3 DNA reads TGCGCCAGCAGCGACCCAGGGGAAGGAAACACCATATATTTT. Encoded protein: CASSDPGEGNTIYF.

The rearrangement joins TRBV7-9 to TRBJ1-3; tentatively, D is TRBD1 (5 bases). The V and J ends lost 5 bases and 0 bases respectively, with 8 bases between them. Per germline, CDR1 SEHNR and CDR2 FQNEAQ (reference sequence). The CDR3 extends over 14 amino acids. In DNA, the CDR3 is TGTGCCAGCAGCCGCGGGGGCTCTGGAAACACCATATATTTT. Its protein product is CASSRGGSGNTIYF.

This CDR3 is CAWSGTAPGTGELFF. The CDR3 DNA sequence: TGTGCCTGGAGTGGCACAGCTCCGGGCACCGGGGAGCTGTTTTTT. The chain recombines TRBV30 with TRBJ2-2; no clear D. The CDR3 runs 15 residues. Germline assignment: CDR1 GTSNPN and CDR2 SVGIG (reference sequence). V was clipped by 1 base and J by 4 bases, with 13 bases between them.

The rearrangement links TRBV30 to TRBJ2-2, with D possibly TRBD1 on 6 matching bases. The CDR3 is 14 amino acids. V lost 4 bases and J lost 5, with 14 bases in between. CDR1 is GTSNPN and CDR2 is SVGIG in the germline V gene (reference sequence). DNA for the CDR3: TGTGCCTGGAACAACGGACAGATAACCGGGGAGCTGTTTTTT. Residues: CAWNNGQITGELFF.

On this clone itself: This could be a read error, since a much larger clone is one nucleotide away. Other DNA sequences of this sample code for an identical CDR3. The chain employs TRBV7-9 and TRBJ2-7; TRBD2 might be the D (6 bases). Germline V lookup: CDR1 SEHNR, CDR2 FQNEAQ (reference sequence). The length of the CDR3 is 11 residues. V was shortened by 3 bases and J by 7 bases, with 7 bases between the two germline ends. CDR3 DNA sequence: TGTGCCAGCAGCTTGGCGGGGGAGCAGTACTTC. Translation gives CASSLAGEQYF.

A remark on this clone: The same CDR3 is also encoded by other DNA sequences in this sample. This rearrangement joins TRBV29-1 to TRBJ2-5; D remains ambiguous. Germline values: CDR1 SQVTM, CDR2 ANQGSEA. The V end was cut by 4 bases, the J end by 5 bases, with 5 bases between. The length of the CDR3 is 10 residues. For the CDR3, the DNA is TGCAGCGTTGGGCGGGAGACCCAGTACTTC. As protein: CSVGRETQYF.

The gene calls are TRBV11-2 and TRBJ2-7; D call uncertain. This CDR3 region has 15 residues. Trimming pared 2 bases from V and 2 bases from J, leaving 13 bases between. CDR1 is SGHAT, CDR2 FQNNGV, per germline. The CDR3 is CASSLMGALAYEQYF. The DNA of the CDR3 is TGTGCCAGCAGCTTAATGGGCGCATTAGCCTACGAGCAGTACTTC.

The CDR3 sequence is CASSLALGGRSYGYTF. CDR3 sequence (DNA): TGTGCCAGCAGCTTGGCTCTCGGGGGGCGAAGCTATGGCTACACCTTC. The V gene is TRBV7-8, the J gene TRBJ1-2; a weak D match, TRBD1 (6 bases). The ends were cut back, 3 bases at V and 4 bases at J, with 18 bases in the middle. The CDR3 is made up of 16 amino acids. From germline, CDR1 is SGHVS and CDR2 FQNEAQ.

This clone was counted only a few times. The chain couples TRBV5-8 to TRBJ2-1; D may match TRBD1 or TRBD2 (5 bases each). Germline V gene lookup returns CDR1 SGHTS and CDR2 YDEGEE. Trimming took off 4 bases at V and 5 bases at J, with 13 bases between the two ends. CDR3 length: 14 residues. CDR3 amino acids: CASSRRGINNEQFF. CDR3 nucleotides: TGTGCCAGCAGCCGTCGGGGCATCAACAATGAGCAGTTCTTC.

Note on this clone: A read error likely explains this, since a far larger clone differs by one base. In this CDR3 the conserved last residue, phenylalanine or tryptophan, is missing, so a read error is likely. The chain links TRBV30 to TRBJ1-1, with D tentatively TRBD1 (5 bases). In germline, CDR1 is GTSNPN, CDR2 SVGIG (reference sequence). The V end was cut by 4 bases, the J end by 2 bases, with 17 bases between. This CDR3 is 15 amino acids long. Here the CDR3 reads CAWKGHGGSNTEAFL. The CDR3 region has the DNA TGTGCCTGGAAGGGCCACGGGGGATCTAACACTGAAGCTTTCTTG.

This chain joins TRBV7-9 and TRBJ2-5, with 9 nucleotides matching TRBD2. CDR1 is SEHNR and CDR2 is FQNEAQ in the germline V gene (reference sequence). The J segment lost 4 bases and the V segment lost 4 bases, leaving 4 bases of the junction unmatched. The CDR3 totals 14 residues. CDR3 sequence: CASSSGLAVETQYF. CDR3 sequence (DNA): TGTGCCAGCAGCTCGGGACTAGCAGTAGAGACCCAGTACTTC.

The V and J genes are TRBV7-3 and TRBJ2-5; D remains unclear. CDR3 length equals 14 residues. Trimming took off 5 bases at V and 4 bases at J, with 14 bases between the two ends. Germline V gene sequence: CDR1 SGHTA, CDR2 FQGTGA. The CDR3: CASSPGRLRETQYF. The CDR3 DNA sequence: TGTGCCAGCAGCCCCGGACGGCTTAGAGAGACCCAGTACTTC.

This chain connects TRBV5-4 to TRBJ2-2; either TRBD1 or TRBD2 may fit D (5 bases each). The CDR3 is 15 residues long. The germline V gene has CDR1 SGHNT and CDR2 YYREEE (reference sequence). Trimming took 1 base from V and 2 from J, leaving 9 bases between them. CDR3 in amino acids: CASSLSRGNTGELFF. The CDR3 coding sequence is TGTGCCAGCAGCTTGTCGAGGGGAAACACCGGGGAGCTGTTTTTT.